The sequence of this TCR beta chain was determined in a study of patients and donors after allogeneic stem cell transplantation. CDR1 is SQVTM and CDR2 is ANQGSEA in the germline V gene. V gave up 5 bases and J gave up 0 bases, with 11 bases separating them. This CDR3 spans 13 amino acids. TCRdb redid the calling of the RT-PCR reads with MiXCR, one entry per CDR3 protein. This repertoire shows 920,000 or so distinct CDR3 sequences, 18% found once; its top ten account for 5% to 6.5%. Sequencing input: blood, either unsorted or a sorted T cell fraction (not recorded which). The receptor's source is a human donor who was either an allogeneic HSCT recipient or a stem cell or donor lymphocyte infusion donor (not recorded which). It is not recorded whose cells these are; they may come from a transplant donor. The gene calls are TRBV29-1 and TRBJ2-7; TRBD2 might be the D (6 bases). In DNA form, the CDR3 reads TGCAGCGTTAGGCGGGACCCCTCCTACGAGCAGTACTTC. Translated, it gives CSVRRDPSYEQYF.